This record covers a single T cell receptor (beta chain). This entry is derived from a study of control samples from healthy donors and cancer patients. Using immunoSEQ multiplex PCR, the repertoire was profiled, and TCRdb retains in-frame clones only, with some absent. The repertoire has fewer than 130,000 clones, approximately 90% of them found once; the top ten carry roughly 4%. The V and J ends lost 6 bases and 15 bases respectively, with 15 bases between them. The CDR3 extends over 10 amino acids. CDR1 SQVTM and CDR2 ANQGSEA come from the germline V gene. This TCR was sampled from a woman in her sixties or seventies with lung cancer. This chain joins TRBV29-1 and TRBJ2-4; D might be TRBD1 (6 bases). Source material: PBMCs. CDR3 in amino acids: CSVQEGGRYF. Here the CDR3 DNA reads TGCAGCGTCCAAGAAGGGGGTCGGTACTTC.